This TCR beta chain derives from a study of T cell clones after liver transplantation (dated by TCRdb to between 2018 and 2020). Background on the whole study: The samples were obtained from ITN030ST, a randomized trial that attempted immunosuppression withdrawal within 2 years after liver transplantation. Donor-reactive T cell clones were identified by TCRbeta sequencing following a pre-transplant mixed lymphocyte reaction and were subsequently tracked in post-transplant blood. Third party-reactive TCRbeta sequences were also identified from pre-transplant MLRs to serve as an antigen-independent comparator for donor-reactive sequences. Of the eight recipients, a few were HCV-positive, while the remaining recipients had been transplanted for non-autoimmune, non-viral indications. No induction therapy was given to the subjects, and standard immunosuppression was administered until randomization at 12-24 months post-transplant. Tolerance was defined as complete withdrawal of immunosuppression for at least one year without a rise in liver enzymes beyond twice the upper limit of normal. Blood samples were taken pre-transplant, pre-randomization before withdrawal, and post-randomization after full withdrawal or failed withdrawal. Of the 8 liver transplant recipients making up the studied cohort, 3 were classified as tolerant and 5 as non-tolerant.

Thawed unstimulated PBMCs were stained for CD3, CD4 and CD8 and FACS-sorted into CD3+CD4+ and CD3+CD8+ populations. Each of the 8 studied subjects was randomized to immunosuppression withdrawal. The Qiagen DNeasy Blood and Tissue Kit was used to isolate genomic DNA. Concerning this clone itself: It lacks a known antigen. No quality values exist for individual bases; no much larger clone is one base distant.

The germline V gene yields SNHLY for CDR1 and FYNNEI for CDR2. Trimmed from V: 4 bases; trimmed from J: 3 bases; junction bases lacking a gene match: 5. Counted from cysteine to phenylalanine, this CDR3 has 15 amino acids. The retained sequence is limited to the CDR3, 45 bases, with the frame set at the first base. Findings and caveats that apply to the study as a whole: Because of small, heterogeneous patient numbers and non-standardized post-transplant time points, the conclusions were only preliminary. Once repertoire turnover was taken into account, donor-reactive detection showed a significant reduction for CD4 in 7 of 8 subjects and for CD8 in 8 of 8. Without allograft tissue specimens, donor-reactive T cells may have migrated into the graft rather than being deleted. Donor-reactive sequences declined more than third party-reactive ones, suggesting partial antigen-specific deletion unrelated to withdrawal success. Circulating donor-reactive CD4 TCRbeta sequences fell significantly post-transplant in 5 of 8 subjects, irrespective of tolerance or HCV status. Low numbers of available donor cells limited the measurable donor-reactive repertoire in two subjects.

Using immunoSEQ, frozen genomic DNA was subjected to high-throughput TCRbeta CDR3 sequencing, a process that included PCR amplification, mapping, bias correction and internal controls. Processing in the source paper ran as follows. Productive rearrangements were kept, and unique TCRbeta sequences were defined by CDR3 nucleotide sequence plus V and J gene. A sequence counted as donor-reactive only if the sequence showed at least 5-fold expansion in CFSE-low cells compared with unstimulated pre-transplant cells and had a frequency of at least 0.01%. Per-subject minimum frequency thresholds, based on the lowest-template unstimulated sample, ensured at least 90% detection power. Jensen-Shannon divergence between the top 1000 TCRbeta sequences after and before transplant was used to measure repertoire turnover. Changes in detection of donor-reactive sequences were assessed with two-sided Fisher's exact tests. TCRdb carries this immuneACCESS record with in-frame sequences only. Its versions omit some clonotypes, under half of them owing to an unresolved V gene in the studies checked, with the rest unexplained. For V, J and clone size, that table is used; D and trimming come from the DNA. For this sample the table gives 50,000 or so clones, of which roughly 70% were detected only once. The ten largest clones take up over 9.5% of the sample.

This TCR derives from a human patient who received a liver transplant. Some T cells may have been brought in with the graft after a transplant. The sample here was CD4+ T cells from blood, taken 54 months after liver transplant. The chain joins TRBV2 to TRBJ1-2, with 10 central nucleotides matching TRBD1. The sequenced DNA: TGTGCCAGCAGTGCCGGGACAGGGGACCACTATGGCTACACCTTC. It is translated as CASSAGTGDHYGYTF.